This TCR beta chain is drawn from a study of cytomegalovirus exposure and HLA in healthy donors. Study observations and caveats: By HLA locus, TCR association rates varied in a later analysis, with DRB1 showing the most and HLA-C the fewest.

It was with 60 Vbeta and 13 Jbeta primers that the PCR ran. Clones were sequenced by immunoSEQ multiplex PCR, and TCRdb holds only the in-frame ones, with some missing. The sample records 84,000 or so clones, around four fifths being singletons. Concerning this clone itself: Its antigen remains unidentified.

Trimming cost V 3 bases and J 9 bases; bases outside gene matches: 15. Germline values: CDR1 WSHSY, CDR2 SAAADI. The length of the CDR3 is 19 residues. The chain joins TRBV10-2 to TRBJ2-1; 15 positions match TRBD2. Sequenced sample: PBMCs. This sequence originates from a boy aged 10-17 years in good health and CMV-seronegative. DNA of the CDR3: TGCGCCAGCAGTGAAATTGGGACTAGCGGGGGGCTAGAACGGGGTGAGCAGTTCTTC. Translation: CASSEIGTSGGLERGEQFF.